This T cell receptor beta chain was sequenced for a study of blood T cells in healthy people across ages. A second PCR of 7 to 11 cycles used a sample-barcoded 5' primer and a J-beta primer mix. TCRdb redid the calling of the 5' RACE reads with MiXCR, one entry per CDR3 protein. Of around 700,000 distinct CDR3 sequences listed, around 25% are singletons. The CDR3 runs to 14 residues. V shed 5 bases and J shed 6 bases, with 16 bases lying between them. Germline V CDR1 and CDR2: SEHNR, FQNEAQ (reference sequence). In addition, the sample was reused for a study of T cells of mothers and their children. That study reports: All extracted RNA went into cDNA synthesis, about 1.4 ug per 15 ul.

This chain connects TRBV7-9 to TRBJ1-1; D may be TRBD1 (6 bases). The receptor was isolated from a boy aged 5-17 years in good health. The sequenced sample was blood. The DNA for the CDR3 is TGTGCCAGCAGCCAGCCGCAGGGGATGGCTGAAGCTTTCTTT. Amino acids: CASSQPQGMAEAFF.